These 13 T cell receptor beta chains were all obtained from the same sample, sequenced in a study of blood T cells in healthy people across ages. Sample-barcoded 5' priming and a J-beta primer mix drove a second PCR of about 6 to 12 cycles. One entry per CDR3 protein, called by TCRdb with MiXCR from the 5' RACE reads. The sample shows roughly 1.9 million distinct CDR3 sequences, more than 35% of them seen only once. Specimen: blood. The source of these receptors is a human donor in good health.

The table lists this clonotype with a few counts. The chain uses TRBV5-6 and TRBJ2-7; 10 bases map to TRBD1. CDR1 is SGHDT, CDR2 YYEEEE, per germline. With 4 bases clipped from V and 5 bases from J, the junction kept 6 bases outside the gene matches. The CDR3 length is 14 residues. CDR3 DNA sequence: TGTGCCAGCAGCCAAGACAGGGGGCTAAACGAGCAGTACTTC. Amino acid sequence: CASSQDRGLNEQYF.

This clonotype came up a few times. The chain combines TRBV11-1 with TRBJ2-1; no firm D call. Germline V gene sequence: CDR1 SGHAT, CDR2 FQDESV (reference sequence). V was pared by 5 bases and J by 3 bases, with 5 bases between. The length of the CDR3 is 12 residues. The CDR3 region has the DNA TGTGCCAGCAGCGACGTCTACAATGAGCAGTTCTTC. Translated: CASSDVYNEQFF.

The genes are TRBV29-1 and TRBJ2-7; a weak D match, TRBD1 (6 bases). Between the trimmed V and J ends, which lost 2 bases and 0 bases, there was a span of 8 bases. CDR3 length: 13 amino acids. In germline, CDR1 is SQVTM, CDR2 ANQGSEA. The CDR3 DNA reads as TGCAGCGTTGAACAGGGGCGCTCCTACGAGCAGTACTTC. The encoded protein is CSVEQGRSYEQYF.

The genes are TRBV7-2 and TRBJ2-3, with a tentative D call TRBD1 (6 bases). There are 16 residues in the CDR3. The ends were cut back, 1 base at V and 6 bases at J, with 17 bases in the middle. Germline V gives CDR1 SGHTA, CDR2 FQGNSA. CDR3 sequence (DNA): TGTGCCAGCAGCTTAGGAGGGAACAGGGTTAAGGATACGCAGTATTTT. Its translation is CASSLGGNRVKDTQYF.

This clonotype was seen a handful of times. The V call is TRBV7-6, the J call TRBJ2-6; 7 bases align to TRBD1. CDR1 is SGHVS and CDR2 is FNYEAQ in the germline V gene. The trim removed 2 bases at V and 0 bases at J, leaving 7 bases unmatched. This CDR3 region has 18 residues. The CDR3 reads CASSLLDRSFSGANVLTF. The CDR3 nucleotides are TGTGCCAGCAGCTTACTGGACAGGTCCTTCTCTGGGGCCAACGTCCTGACTTTC. Based on the CDR3 plus reference TRBV7-6 and TRBJ2-6, the full variable domain is GAGVSQSPRYKVTKRGQDVALRCDPISGHVSLYWYRQALGQGPEFLTYFNYEAQQDKSGLPNDRFSAERPEGSISTLTIQRTEQRDSAMYRCASSLLDRSFSGANVLTFGAGSRLTVL.

This clonotype has a handful of counts. This chain uses TRBV7-2 with TRBJ2-7, with D possibly matching TRBD1 (5 bases). The CDR3 has 14 amino acids. V was clipped by 4 bases and J by 5 bases, with 15 bases between them. Germline loops: CDR1 SGHTA, CDR2 FQGNSA. The CDR3 bases are TGTGCCAGCAGCTCGCAGATTAGGGGTGACGAGCAGTACTTC. It is translated as CASSSQIRGDEQYF.

The sample holds a few counts of this clonotype. This chain uses TRBV7-9 with TRBJ2-7, with D uncertain. The length of the CDR3 is 10 residues. Germline V gene sequence: CDR1 SEHNR, CDR2 FQNEAQ (reference sequence). V was shortened by 7 bases and J by 3 bases, with 4 bases between the two germline ends. CDR3 nucleotide sequence: TGTGCCAGCATGGGCTACGAGCAGTACTTC. Translated, it gives CASMGYEQYF.

The chain is built from TRBV12-3 or TRBV12-4 and TRBJ2-7; no clear D. The CDR3 is 15 residues long. V was clipped by 6 bases and J by 5 bases, with 20 bases between them. CDR3 loop: CASSIGRPPRNEQYF. DNA for the CDR3: TGTGCCAGCAGCATAGGTAGGCCCCCAAGAAACGAGCAGTACTTC.

The chain has TRBV20-1 and TRBJ2-3; 15 bases agree with TRBD2. After removal of 5 bases from V and 2 bases from J, the junction contained 5 bases not matched to a gene. This CDR3 is 16 amino acids long. CDR1 and CDR2 from the germline V gene are DFQATT and SNEGSKA (reference sequence). DNA for the CDR3: TGCAGTGCTTCGGGACTAGCGGGGGGACACACAGATACGCAGTATTTT. This codes for CSASGLAGGHTDTQYF.

The V and J genes are TRBV5-5 and TRBJ2-1, with D hard to call. Trimming left V 3 bases short and J 1 base short, with 14 bases between. The CDR3 has 16 amino acids. Germline V gives CDR1 SGHKS, CDR2 YYEKEE (reference sequence). The CDR3 DNA sequence: TGTGCCAGCAGCTCCCCTTATGGCGAGTCCTACAATGAGCAGTTCTTC. This sequence encodes CASSSPYGESYNEQFF.

This clonotype was seen only a few times. One end of the junction is discordant with germline, which a read error may explain. The CDR3 DNA is TGTGCCAGCTCACCAACCGGGGCAGTTTCCTCCGAGCAGTACTTC. It translates to CASSPTGAVSSEQYF. This chain joins TRBV18 and TRBJ2-7, with D perhaps assigned TRBD1 or TRBD2 (5 bases each). Germline loops: CDR1 KGHSH, CDR2 LQKENI. The CDR3 sequence is 15 residues long.

This clonotype has more than one count but fewer than ten. The rearrangement joins TRBV5-8 to TRBJ1-1, with D unresolved. The CDR3 contains 12 residues. Germline-derived CDR1 and CDR2 are SGHTS and YDEGEE. V was shortened by 3 bases and J by 6 bases, with 9 bases between the two germline ends. The chain's CDR3 is CASSSTPSEAFF. The DNA of the CDR3 is TGTGCCAGCAGCTCGACCCCGTCTGAAGCTTTCTTT.

The genes are TRBV11-1 and TRBJ1-1; possibly TRBD1 for D (5 bases). The CDR3 is 14 residues long. The germline CDR1 and CDR2 sequences are SGHAT and FQDESV (reference sequence). V gave up 2 bases and J gave up 6 bases, with 13 bases separating them. CDR3 in amino acids: CASSLRRRDAEAFF. DNA for the CDR3: TGTGCCAGCAGCTTAAGAAGGAGGGACGCTGAAGCTTTCTTT. The whole variable domain, filled in from reference TRBV11-1 and TRBJ1-1, reads EAEVAQSPRYKITEKSQAVAFWCDPISGHATLYWYRQILGQGPELLVQFQDESVVDDSQLPKDRFSAERLKGVDSTLKIQPAELGDSAMYLCASSLRRRDAEAFFGQGTRLTVV.